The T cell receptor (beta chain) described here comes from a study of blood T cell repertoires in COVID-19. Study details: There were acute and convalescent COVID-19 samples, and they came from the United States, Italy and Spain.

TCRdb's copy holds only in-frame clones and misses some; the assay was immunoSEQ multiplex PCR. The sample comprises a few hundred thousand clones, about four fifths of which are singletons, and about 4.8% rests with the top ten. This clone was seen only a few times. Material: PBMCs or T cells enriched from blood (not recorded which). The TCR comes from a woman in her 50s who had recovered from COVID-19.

Here the CDR3 DNA reads TGTGCGACAGGGGGCTCGAACACTGAAGCTTTCTTT. Encoded protein: CATGGSNTEAFF. The gene calls are TRBV12-3 or TRBV12-4 and TRBJ1-1; 10 bases match TRBD1. The CDR3 runs to 12 residues.